The present entry profiles one T cell receptor (beta chain) with its context. Profiling relied on immunoSEQ multiplex PCR, and the TCRdb table lists in-frame clones only, not all of them. Among around 280,000 clones listed, roughly 90% were seen once. Germline V lookup: CDR1 MDHEN, CDR2 SYDVKM. The CDR3 is made up of 17 amino acids. J gave up 0 bases and V 4 bases, and 9 bases lay outside the gene matches. This sample was included in a study of blood T cell repertoires in COVID-19. Participants' reported clinical history set cohort assignment. The chain recombines TRBV28 with TRBJ1-5; 7 positions match TRBD1. Sequencing used PBMCs or T cells enriched from blood (not recorded which). The receptor's source is a woman aged 18 to 35 with acute COVID-19. This chain's CDR3 is CASSSLSTGNSNQPQHF. The DNA for the CDR3 is TGTGCCAGCAGTTCTCTATCGACAGGGAATAGCAATCAGCCCCAGCATTTT.